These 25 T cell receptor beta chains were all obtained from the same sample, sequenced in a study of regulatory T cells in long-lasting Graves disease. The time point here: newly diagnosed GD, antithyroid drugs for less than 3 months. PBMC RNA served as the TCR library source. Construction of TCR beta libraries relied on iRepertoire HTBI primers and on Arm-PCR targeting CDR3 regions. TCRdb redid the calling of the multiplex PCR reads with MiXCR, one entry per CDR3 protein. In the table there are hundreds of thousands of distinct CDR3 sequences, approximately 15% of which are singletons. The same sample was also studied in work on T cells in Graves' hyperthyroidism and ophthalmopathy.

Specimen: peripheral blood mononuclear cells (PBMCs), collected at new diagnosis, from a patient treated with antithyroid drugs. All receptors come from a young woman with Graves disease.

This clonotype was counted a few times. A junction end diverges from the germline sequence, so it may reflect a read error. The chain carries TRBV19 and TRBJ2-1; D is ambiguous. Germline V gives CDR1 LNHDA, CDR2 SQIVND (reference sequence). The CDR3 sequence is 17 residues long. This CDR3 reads CTSSQEVRRTTYNEQFF. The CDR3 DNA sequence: TGTACCAGTAGCCAAGAGGTACGGCGAACAACCTACAATGAGCAGTTCTTC.

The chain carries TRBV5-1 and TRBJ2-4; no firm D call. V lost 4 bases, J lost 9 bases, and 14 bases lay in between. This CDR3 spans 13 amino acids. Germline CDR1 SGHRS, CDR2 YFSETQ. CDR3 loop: CASSPYEWGIQYF. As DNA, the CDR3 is TGCGCCAGCAGCCCGTACGAGTGGGGCATTCAGTACTTC. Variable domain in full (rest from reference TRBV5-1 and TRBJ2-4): KAGVTQTPRYLIKTRGQQVTLSCSPISGHRSVSWYQQTPGQGLQFLFEYFSETQRNKGNFPGRFSGRQFSNSRSEMNVSTLELGDSALYLCASSPYEWGIQYFGAGTRLSVL.

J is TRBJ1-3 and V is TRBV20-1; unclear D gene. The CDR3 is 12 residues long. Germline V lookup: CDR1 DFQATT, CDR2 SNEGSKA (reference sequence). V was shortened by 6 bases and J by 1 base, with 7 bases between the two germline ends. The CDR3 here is CSAEGSGNTIYF. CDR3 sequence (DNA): TGCAGTGCCGAGGGATCTGGAAACACCATATATTTT.

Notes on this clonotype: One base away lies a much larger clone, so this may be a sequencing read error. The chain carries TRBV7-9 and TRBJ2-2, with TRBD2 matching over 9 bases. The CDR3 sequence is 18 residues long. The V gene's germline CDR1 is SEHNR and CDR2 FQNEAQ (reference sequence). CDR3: CASSLPSGRTSVGGELVF. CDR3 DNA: TGTGCCAGCAGCTTACCCAGCGGGAGGACCTCGGTAGGCGGGGAGCTGGTTTTT. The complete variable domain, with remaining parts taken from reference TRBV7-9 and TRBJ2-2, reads DTGVSQNPRHKITKRGQNVTFRCDPISEHNRLYWYRQTLGQGPEFLTYFQNEAQLEKSRLLSDRFSAERPKGSFSTLEIQRTEQGDSAMYLCASSLPSGRTSVGGELVFGEGSRLTVL.

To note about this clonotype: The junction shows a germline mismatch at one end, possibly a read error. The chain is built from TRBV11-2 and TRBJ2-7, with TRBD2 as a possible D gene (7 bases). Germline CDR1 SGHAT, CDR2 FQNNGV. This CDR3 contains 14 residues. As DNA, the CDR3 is TGTGCCAGCAGCTTAGGGGGGGGCTCCTACGAGCAGTGCTTC. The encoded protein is CASSLGGGSYEQCF.

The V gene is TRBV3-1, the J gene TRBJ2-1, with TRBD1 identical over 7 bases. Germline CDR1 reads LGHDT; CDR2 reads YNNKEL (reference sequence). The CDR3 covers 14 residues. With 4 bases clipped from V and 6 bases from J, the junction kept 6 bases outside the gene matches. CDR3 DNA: TGTGCCAGCAGCCCTTGGGACAGAGTCAATGAGCAGTTCTTC. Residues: CASSPWDRVNEQFF.

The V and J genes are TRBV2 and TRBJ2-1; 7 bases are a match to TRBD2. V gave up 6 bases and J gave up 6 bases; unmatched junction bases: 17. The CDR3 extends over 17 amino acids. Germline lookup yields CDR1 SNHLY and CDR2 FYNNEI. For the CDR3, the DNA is TGTGCCAGCAGCCCCAAGAGGTATGCGGGAGAGGGCAATGAGCAGTTCTTC. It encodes CASSPKRYAGEGNEQFF.

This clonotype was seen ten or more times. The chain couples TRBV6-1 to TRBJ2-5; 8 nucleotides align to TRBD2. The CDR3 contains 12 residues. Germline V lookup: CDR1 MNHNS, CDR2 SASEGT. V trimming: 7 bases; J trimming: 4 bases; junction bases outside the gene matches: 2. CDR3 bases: TGTGCCAGCAACAGCGGGAGAGAGACCCAGTACTTC. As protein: CASNSGRETQYF.

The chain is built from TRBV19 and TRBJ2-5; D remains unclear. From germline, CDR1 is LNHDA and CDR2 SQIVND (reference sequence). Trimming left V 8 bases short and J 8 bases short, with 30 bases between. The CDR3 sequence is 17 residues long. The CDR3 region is CASSLPLSGSDSCTQYF. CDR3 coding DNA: TGTGCCAGTTCACTTCCCTTATCCGGGTCCGACTCCTGTACCCAGTACTTC.

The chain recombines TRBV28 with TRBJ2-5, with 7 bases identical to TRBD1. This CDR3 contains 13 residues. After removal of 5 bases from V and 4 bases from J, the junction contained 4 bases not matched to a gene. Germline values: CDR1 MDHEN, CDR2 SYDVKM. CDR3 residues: CASSQGVRETQYF. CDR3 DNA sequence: TGTGCCAGCAGTCAGGGGGTTCGAGAGACCCAGTACTTC.

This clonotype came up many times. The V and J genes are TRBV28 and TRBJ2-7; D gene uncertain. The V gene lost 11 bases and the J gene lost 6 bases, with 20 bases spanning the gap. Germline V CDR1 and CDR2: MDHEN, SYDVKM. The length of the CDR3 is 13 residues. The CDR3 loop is CAASPSAYFEQYF. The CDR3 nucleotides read TGTGCCGCGAGTCCCAGCGCCTACTTCGAGCAGTACTTC.

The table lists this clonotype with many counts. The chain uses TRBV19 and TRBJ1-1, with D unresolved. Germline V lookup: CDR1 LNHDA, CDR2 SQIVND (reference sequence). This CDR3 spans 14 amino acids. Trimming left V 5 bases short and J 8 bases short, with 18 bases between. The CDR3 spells CASSFPGAQGEAFF. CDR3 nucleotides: TGTGCCAGTAGTTTTCCGGGAGCCCAAGGGGAAGCTTTCTTT.

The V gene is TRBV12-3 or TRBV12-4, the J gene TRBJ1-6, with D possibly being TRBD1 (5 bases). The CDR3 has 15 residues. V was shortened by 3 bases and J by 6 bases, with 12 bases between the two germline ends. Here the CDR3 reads CASSFAQAGNSPLHF. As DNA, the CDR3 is TGTGCCAGCAGTTTCGCACAGGCTGGTAATTCACCCCTCCACTTT.

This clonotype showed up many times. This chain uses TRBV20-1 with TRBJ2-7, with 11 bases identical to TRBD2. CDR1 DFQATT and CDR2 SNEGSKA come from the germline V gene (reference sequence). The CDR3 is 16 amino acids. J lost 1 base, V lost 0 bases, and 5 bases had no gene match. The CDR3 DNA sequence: TGCAGTGCTAGAGATAGACTAGCGGGAAGTTCCTACGAGCAGTACTTC. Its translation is CSARDRLAGSSYEQYF.

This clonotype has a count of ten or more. DNA for the CDR3: TGTGCCAGCGGGCAGGTAGCTTTTGGGGCCAACGTCCTGACTTTC. Protein: CASGQVAFGANVLTF. The rearrangement links TRBV27 to TRBJ2-6; D not resolved. The V and J ends lost 8 bases and 3 bases respectively, with 14 bases between them. The CDR3 spans 15 residues. Germline V gene data show CDR1 as MNHEY and CDR2 as SMNVEV (reference sequence). Supplemented by reference TRBV27 and TRBJ2-6, the full variable domain reads EAQVTQNPRYLITVTGKKLTVTCSQNMNHEYMSWYRQDPGLGLRQIYYSMNVEVTDKGDVPEGYKVSRKEKRNFPLILESPSPNQTSLYFCASGQVAFGANVLTFGAGSRLTVL.

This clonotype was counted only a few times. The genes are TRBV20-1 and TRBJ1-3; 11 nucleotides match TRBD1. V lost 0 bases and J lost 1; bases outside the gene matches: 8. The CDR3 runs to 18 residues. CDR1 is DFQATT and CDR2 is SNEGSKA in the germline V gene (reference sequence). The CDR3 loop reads CSARDGTGGLLSGNTIYF. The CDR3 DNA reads TGCAGTGCTAGAGATGGGACAGGGGGTTTACTATCTGGAAACACCATATATTTT.

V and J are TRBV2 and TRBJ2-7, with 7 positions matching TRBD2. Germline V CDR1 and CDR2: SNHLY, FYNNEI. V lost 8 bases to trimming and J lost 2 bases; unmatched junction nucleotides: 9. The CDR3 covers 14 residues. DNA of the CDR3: TGTGCCAGCGGTTTCGCGGGAGCTACCTACGAGCAGTACTTC. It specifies CASGFAGATYEQYF.

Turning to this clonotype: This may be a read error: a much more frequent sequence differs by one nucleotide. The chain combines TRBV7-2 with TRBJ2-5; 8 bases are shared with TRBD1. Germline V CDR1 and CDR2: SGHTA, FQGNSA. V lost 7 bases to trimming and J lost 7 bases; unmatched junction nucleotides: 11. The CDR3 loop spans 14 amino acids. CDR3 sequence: CASTWTGMVGTQYF. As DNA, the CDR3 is TGTGCCAGCACCTGGACAGGGATGGTAGGGACCCAGTACTTC.

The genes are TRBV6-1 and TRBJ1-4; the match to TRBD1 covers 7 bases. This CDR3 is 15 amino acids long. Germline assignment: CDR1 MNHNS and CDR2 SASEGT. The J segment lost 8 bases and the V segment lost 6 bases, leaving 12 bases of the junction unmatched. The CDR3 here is CASSSRQGQEEKLFF. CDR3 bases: TGTGCCAGCAGCTCCCGACAGGGCCAAGAGGAAAAACTGTTTTTT.

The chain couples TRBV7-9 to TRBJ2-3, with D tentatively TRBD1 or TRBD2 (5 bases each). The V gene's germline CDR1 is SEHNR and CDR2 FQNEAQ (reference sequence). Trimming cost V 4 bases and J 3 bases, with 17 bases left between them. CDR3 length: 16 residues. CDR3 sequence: CASSSRTGLTTDTQYF. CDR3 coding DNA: TGTGCCAGCAGCTCCCGTACGGGGCTCACGACAGATACGCAGTATTTT.

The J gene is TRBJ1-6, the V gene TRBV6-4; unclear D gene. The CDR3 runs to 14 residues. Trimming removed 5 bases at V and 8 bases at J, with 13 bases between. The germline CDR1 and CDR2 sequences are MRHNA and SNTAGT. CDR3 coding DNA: TGTGCCAGCAGTTATCAAAAGGAGGATTCACCCCTCCACTTT. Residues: CASSYQKEDSPLHF.

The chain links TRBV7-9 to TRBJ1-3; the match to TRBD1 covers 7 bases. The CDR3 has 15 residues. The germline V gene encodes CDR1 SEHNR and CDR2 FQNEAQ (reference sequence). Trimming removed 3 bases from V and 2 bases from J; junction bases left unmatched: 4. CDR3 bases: TGTGCCAGCAGCTTGACAGGGAAGGCTGGAAACACCATATATTTT. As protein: CASSLTGKAGNTIYF.

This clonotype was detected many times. In DNA form, the CDR3 reads TGTGCCAGCAGCTTAGCCTTCTCAGCGGGAAAGTACAATGAGCAGTTCTTC. Translating gives CASSLAFSAGKYNEQFF. The chain joins TRBV7-2 to TRBJ2-1, with 7 bases matching TRBD2. CDR1 is SGHTA and CDR2 is FQGNSA in the germline V gene. The junction had 9 bases not matched to a gene; V was cut back by 0 bases and J by 4 bases. The CDR3 has 17 amino acids. Combining the CDR3 with reference TRBV7-2 and TRBJ2-1 gives the whole variable domain GAGVSQSPSNKVTEKGKDVELRCDPISGHTALYWYRQSLGQGLEFLIYFQGNSAPDKSGLPSDRFSAERTGGSVSTLTIQRTQQEDSAVYLCASSLAFSAGKYNEQFFGPGTRLTVL.

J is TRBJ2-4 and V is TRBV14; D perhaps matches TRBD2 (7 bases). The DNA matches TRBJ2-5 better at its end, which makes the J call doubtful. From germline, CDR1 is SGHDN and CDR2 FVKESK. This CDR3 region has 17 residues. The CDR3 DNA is TGTGCCAGCAGCCCCAGAAGCTCTAGCGGAGGGGGAGAGACCCAGTACTTC. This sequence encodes CASSPRSSSGGGETQYF.

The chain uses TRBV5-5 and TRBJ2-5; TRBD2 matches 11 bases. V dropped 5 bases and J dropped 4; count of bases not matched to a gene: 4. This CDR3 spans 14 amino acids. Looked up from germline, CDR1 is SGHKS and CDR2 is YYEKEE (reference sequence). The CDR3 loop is CASRRLAGGETQYF. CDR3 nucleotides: TGTGCCAGCAGGCGTCTAGCGGGAGGAGAGACCCAGTACTTC.